A selection of T cell receptor beta chains follows, all from one sample in a study of shared clonotypes between healthy human individuals. This table comes from immunoSEQ multiplex PCR, and its TCRdb copy is limited to in-frame clones, with some not included. The sample contains 950,000 to 1,100,000 clones, 75% to 85% of which appear only once. Sequencing was carried out using memory CD4+ T cells from PBMCs. The source of these receptors is a man between 18 and 35 years old in good health. Some clones in this sample may be carry-over from other donors' samples. CDR3s include the opening cysteine and the closing phenylalanine or tryptophan. A clone size is listed for some rows: how often the clone was seen (once, few, many), or a class if it is expanded.

V: TRBV4-2; size: .; J: TRBJ2-7; CDR3: CASSQLGGLGEQYF
V: TRBV27; size: .; J: TRBJ2-1; CDR3: CASSLRTPGQGYNEQFF
V: TRBV7-3; size: .; J: TRBJ1-6; CDR3: CASSTGTGYNSPLHF
V: TRBV28; size: once; J: TRBJ2-7; CDR3: CASSFPGAGAGEQYF
V: TRBV5-1; size: .; J: TRBJ1-2; CDR3: CASSLAPDLYGYTF
V: TRBV5-1; size: .; J: TRBJ2-3; CDR3: CASSRDDTDTQYF
V: TRBV7-9; size: .; J: TRBJ2-3; CDR3: CASSLGPTRSDTQYF
V: TRBV7-9; size: .; J: TRBJ2-1; CDR3: CASSPMGTSSYNEQFF
V: TRBV7-2; size: .; J: TRBJ1-4; CDR3: CASRGLDEKLFF
V: TRBV27; size: many; J: TRBJ2-2; CDR3: CASSLSRRAGELFF
V: TRBV19; size: .; J: TRBJ2-7; CDR3: CASSTLGRGSYEQYF
V: TRBV11-2; size: .; J: TRBJ2-7; CDR3: CAGSLGQARDQSYEQYF
V: TRBV19; size: .; J: TRBJ2-3; CDR3: CASSMGLAGGTDTQYF
V: TRBV18; size: many; J: TRBJ2-7; CDR3: CASSLGYEQYF
V: TRBV11-3; size: once; J: TRBJ2-1; CDR3: CASSHGVYNEQFF
V: TRBV25-1; size: .; J: TRBJ2-3; CDR3: CASKSLVADTQYF
V: TRBV6-1; size: .; J: TRBJ1-2; CDR3: CASTRGGEVTNGYTF
V: TRBV4-2; size: many; J: TRBJ1-5; CDR3: CASSQGAGVDGPQHF
V: TRBV6-1; size: .; J: TRBJ1-5; CDR3: CATGQGLQPQHF
V: TRBV11-3; size: few; J: TRBJ2-2; CDR3: CASSRDTGGELFF
V: TRBV7-8; size: few; J: TRBJ2-5; CDR3: CASSLGTAQETQYF
V: TRBV10-3; size: .; J: TRBJ1-1; CDR3: CARRTGLNTEAFF
V: TRBV4-2; size: .; J: TRBJ2-7; CDR3: CASSQQDGDYNYEQYF
V: TRBV6-6; size: .; J: TRBJ2-1; CDR3: CASEGEGTYNEQFF
V: TRBV18; size: .; J: TRBJ1-5; CDR3: CASSPGGLRDQPQHF
V: TRBV7-8; size: .; J: TRBJ2-2; CDR3: CASSPRGGANTGELFF
V: TRBV7-3; size: once; J: TRBJ2-1; CDR3: CASSLKGLASNEQFF
V: TRBV18; size: .; J: TRBJ2-1; CDR3: CASSPRTGVLSYNEQFF
V: TRBV6-5; size: .; J: TRBJ2-5; CDR3: CASSTDRGETQYF
V: TRBV5-1; size: .; J: TRBJ2-7; CDR3: CASSLGQGFEQYF
V: TRBV5-6; size: .; J: TRBJ2-7; CDR3: CASSLITTEYEQYF
V: TRBV9; size: .; J: TRBJ2-1; CDR3: CASSSAGLAGVNNEQFF
V: TRBV6-4; size: .; J: .; CDR3: CASSDSKYSEQFF
V: TRBV15; size: .; J: TRBJ2-1; CDR3: CATSRDREEQFF
V: TRBV28; size: .; J: TRBJ1-1; CDR3: CASSQAEAFF
V: TRBV30; size: .; J: TRBJ2-7; CDR3: CAWSRTDEQYF
V: TRBV6-5; size: .; J: TRBJ1-2; CDR3: CASSPRGYGYTF
V: TRBV7-8; size: once; J: TRBJ2-3; CDR3: CASSITSTDTQYF
V: TRBV2; size: once; J: TRBJ2-3; CDR3: CASSGSRASDTQYF